The rows below give T cell receptor beta chains drawn from one sample of a study of cytomegalovirus exposure and HLA in healthy donors. Measured with immunoSEQ multiplex PCR; TCRdb has only the in-frame clones, and not every one. The repertoire holds about 190,000 clones, with around 75% as singletons. The sample comprised PBMCs. The origin of the receptors is a woman aged 30 to 39 in good health and CMV-seropositive. Both conserved end residues are part of each CDR3. The D gene is left open where the match is weak. Expanded clones get a size class; other rows say once, few or many, or leave the size out.

TRBJ2-1 | NA | TRBD2 | TRBV5-1 | TGCGCCAGCACAGGACTAGCGGGAGAGGGGGGCGAGCAGTTCTTC | CASTGLAGEGGEQFF
TRBJ2-7 | NA | NA | TRBV28 | TGTGCCAGCAGTTTACGACTCGGCAGGGGCTACGAGCAGTACTTC | CASSLRLGRGYEQYF
TRBJ2-7 | few | NA | TRBV25-1 | TGTGCCAGCAGTGCCCCGGGAGTCTCCTCCGAGCAGTACTTC | CASSAPGVSSEQYF
TRBJ2-1 | few | NA | TRBV4-1 | TGCGCCAGCAGCGATATACTTACCCCCTACAATGAGCAGTTCTTC | CASSDILTPYNEQFF
TRBJ2-2 | NA | TRBD1 | TRBV27 | TGTGCCCACCCTAAACCGGGACAGCGAGGGGGGGAGCTGTTTTTT | CAHPKPGQRGGELFF
TRBJ2-2 | NA | NA | TRBV7-9 | TGTGCCAGCAGCCCGAGCGGGTTGAACACCGGGGAGCTGTTTTTT | CASSPSGLNTGELFF
TRBJ1-5 | NA | TRBD1 | TRBV28 | TGTGCCAGCAGTTCGGAGACAGGGGGGCGCAATCAGCCCCAGCATTTT | CASSSETGGRNQPQHF
TRBJ1-4 | NA | NA | TRBV23-1 | TGCGCCAGCAGTCACCCCGGTGAAAAACTGTTTTTT | CASSHPGEKLFF
TRBJ1-4 | NA | NA | TRBV29-1 | TGCAGCGTCTTGGGGGCGGGGGCCCTGTTTTTT | CSVLGAGALFF
TRBJ1-5 | NA | TRBD1 | TRBV15 | TGTGCCACCAGCAGAGACAGGGGGCTTTTACTGGGGCCCCAGCATTTT | CATSRDRGLLLGPQHF
TRBJ1-5 | NA | NA | TRBV9 | TGTGCCAGCAGCGTAGGGGCAAGCAATCAGCCCCAGCATTTT | CASSVGASNQPQHF
TRBJ1-2 | NA | NA | TRBV15 | TGTGCCACCAGCGGGGGGAACTATGGCTACACCTTC | CATSGGNYGYTF
TRBJ1-3 | once | TRBD1 | TRBV4-1 | TGCGCCAGCAGCCAAGATGTACGGCAGGGGGCGAATCGGGCCACCATATATTTT | CASSQDVRQGANRATIYF
TRBJ1-2 | once | NA | TRBV6-1 | TGTGCCAGCAGTGAAGCGCGGCCAGTCCCCCCGGATGGCTACACCTTC | CASSEARPVPPDGYTF
TRBJ2-1 | few | NA | TRBV27 | TGTGCCAGCAGTCAGCCGCTAGGTGAGCAGTTCTTC | CASSQPLGEQFF
TRBJ1-1 | NA | TRBD1 | TRBV28 | TGTGCCATCAGCCCGGACAGGGCCATGAACACTGAAGCTTTCTTT | CAISPDRAMNTEAFF
TRBJ1-2 | once | NA | TRBV19 | TGTGCCAGTAGTTCTGCGCTCTATGGCTACACCTTC | CASSSALYGYTF
TRBJ1-4 | NA | NA | TRBV28 | TGTGCCAGCAGGCAGGGGAATGAAAAACTGTTTTTT | CASRQGNEKLFF
TRBJ2-1 | once | TRBD2 | TRBV11-3 | TGTGCCAGCAGCCCGGGGGGTAGCGGGAGTACGCATGAGCAGTTCTTC | CASSPGGSGSTHEQFF
TRBJ2-1 | NA | TRBD2 | TRBV10-2 | TGCGCCAGCAGGACTAGCGGGAGCGGGAATGAGCAGTTCTTC | CASRTSGSGNEQFF
TRBJ1-4 | few | NA | TRBV7-9 | TGTGCCAGCAGCTTATGGGGAGTCAGTGAAAAACTGTTTTTT | CASSLWGVSEKLFF
TRBJ1-2 | NA | NA | TRBV19 | TGTGCCAGTAACGAACAGAACTATGGCTACACCTTC | CASNEQNYGYTF
TRBJ2-7 | NA | TRBD1 | TRBV6-1 | TGTGCCAGCAGTGTGCCTGGGACAGGGGGCAATCCAGACGAGCAGTACTTC | CASSVPGTGGNPDEQYF
TRBJ2-1 | NA | NA | TRBV27 | TGTGCCAGCAGTTTAAGGGGTGACGAGCAGTTCTTC | CASSLRGDEQFF
TRBJ1-1 | NA | NA | TRBV6-4 | TGTGCCAGCAGTGCCGACACTGAGAACACTGAAGCTTTCTTT | CASSADTENTEAFF
TRBJ2-1 | NA | TRBD2 | TRBV10-1 | TGCGCCAGCAGTGAGAGGAGCGGGAATAATGAGCAGTTCTTC | CASSERSGNNEQFF
TRBJ2-1 | NA | TRBD2 | TRBV10-3 | TGTGCCATCAGCCAAACTAGCGGGACCCTGAATGAGCAGTTCTTC | CAISQTSGTLNEQFF
TRBJ2-3 | once | TRBD1 | TRBV6-5 | TGTGCCAGCAGTCAACAGGGGATGGGACCTGATACGCAGTATTTT | CASSQQGMGPDTQYF
TRBJ1-2 | NA | NA | TRBV28 | TGTGCCAGCACCCCGAACCCCGGGGGGCTAGGAGGCTACACCTTC | CASTPNPGGLGGYTF
TRBJ1-1 | NA | NA | TRBV19 | TGTGCCAGTAGTATCTGGACAACGAACACTGAAGCTTTCTTT | CASSIWTTNTEAFF
TRBJ2-7 | NA | TRBD1 | TRBV29-1 | TGCAGCGCCTGGCTCGGACAGGGCGCAGGGCAGTACTTC | CSAWLGQGAGQYF
TRBJ2-3 | NA | TRBD2 | TRBV7-9 | TGTGCCAGCAGCTTATATTCTAGCGGGAGGGCCCATACAGATACGCAGTATTTT | CASSLYSSGRAHTDTQYF
TRBJ1-1 | NA | TRBD1 | TRBV5-3 | TGTGCCAGAAGAGCGGCCGGGACAGGGATTTCGGCTGAAGCTTTCTTT | CARRAAGTGISAEAFF
TRBJ2-7 | NA | NA | TRBV7-9 | TGTGCCAGCAGCGGTTGGGACTCAGACACTTACGAGCAGTACTTC | CASSGWDSDTYEQYF
TRBJ1-2 | NA | TRBD1 | TRBV4-1 | TGCGCCAGCAGCAATAAGGAGGGGACAGACCTTGACTACACCTTC | CASSNKEGTDLDYTF
TRBJ1-4 | NA | NA | TRBV9 | TGTGCCAGCAGCGCCAGGGAATGGGATGAAAAACTGTTTTTT | CASSAREWDEKLFF
TRBJ1-2 | NA | NA | TRBV6-5 | TGTGCCAGCAGTTACGTCGGGGAGATGTCCTATGGCTACACCTTC | CASSYVGEMSYGYTF
TRBJ2-5 | NA | NA | TRBV6-1 | TGTGCCAGCAGTGATGCACCGCGCTCCGCGGGGACCCAGTACTTC | CASSDAPRSAGTQYF
TRBJ2-7 | NA | NA | TRBV27 | TGTGCCAGCATCCCTACAGGGAAAGAGCAGTACTTC | CASIPTGKEQYF
TRBJ2-7 | NA | TRBD2 | TRBV10-1 | TGCGCCAGCAGCGGTAGCGGGTACTACGAGCAGTACTTC | CASSGSGYYEQYF
TRBJ1-5 | NA | NA | TRBV5-6 | TGTGCCAGCAGAGCACAGGTCTCCGATCAGCCCCAGCATTTT | CASRAQVSDQPQHF
TRBJ2-5 | NA | TRBD2 | TRBV6-6 | TGTGCCAGCAGTCATACTAGCGGGTTGGAGACCCAGTACTTC | CASSHTSGLETQYF
TRBJ2-3 | NA | NA | TRBV29-1 | TGCAGCGTTGGCTGGGCTAGCACAGATACGCAGTATTTT | CSVGWASTDTQYF
TRBJ2-2 | NA | TRBD1 | TRBV6-5 | TGTGCCAGCAGTCTAGACAGGGCGAACACCGGGGAGCTGTTTTTT | CASSLDRANTGELFF
TRBJ2-7 | NA | NA | TRBV28 | TGTGCCAGCAGGAAGGCTGGCGGAACCTACGAGCAGTACTTC | CASRKAGGTYEQYF
TRBJ2-7 | NA | NA | TRBV28 | TGTGCCAGCAGTTCCCAGGGCGGCGAGCAGTACTTC | CASSSQGGEQYF
TRBJ2-7 | NA | TRBD2 | TRBV28 | TGTGCCAGCAGTTTTCTGGATACTAGCGGGAGTTACGAGCAGTACTTC | CASSFLDTSGSYEQYF
TRBJ2-1 | NA | NA | TRBV5-1 | TGCGCCAGCAGCTCGGGACTCGCAAACAATGAGCAGTTCTTC | CASSSGLANNEQFF
TRBJ1-2 | NA | TRBD1 | TRBV6-4 | TGTGCCAGCAGTGGCGGACAGGGCCAATATGGCTACACCTTC | CASSGGQGQYGYTF
TRBJ2-1 | NA | NA | TRBV6-5 | TGTGCCAGCAGGGAGGACGTCGGGTCCTACAATGAGCAGTTCTTC | CASREDVGSYNEQFF
TRBJ2-1 | NA | TRBD2 | TRBV5-4 | TGTGCCAGCAGTTCCAGCGGGATCGGTTACAATGAGCAGTTCTTC | CASSSSGIGYNEQFF
TRBJ1-1 | NA | NA | TRBV11-2 | TGTGCCAGCAGCTTAGAGTCTGACACTGAAGCTTTCTTT | CASSLESDTEAFF
TRBJ1-1 | NA | TRBD1 | TRBV7-2 | TGTGCCAGCAGCTTAGGTACAGGGGGGAACACTGAAGCTTTCTTT | CASSLGTGGNTEAFF
TRBJ2-7 | few | TRBD1 | TRBV28 | TGTGCCAGCAGTATGGGACAGGGCTACGAGCAGTACTTC | CASSMGQGYEQYF
TRBJ1-3 | NA | NA | TRBV7-9 | TGTGCCAGCAGCTTGATAGCTGGAAACACCATATATTTT | CASSLIAGNTIYF